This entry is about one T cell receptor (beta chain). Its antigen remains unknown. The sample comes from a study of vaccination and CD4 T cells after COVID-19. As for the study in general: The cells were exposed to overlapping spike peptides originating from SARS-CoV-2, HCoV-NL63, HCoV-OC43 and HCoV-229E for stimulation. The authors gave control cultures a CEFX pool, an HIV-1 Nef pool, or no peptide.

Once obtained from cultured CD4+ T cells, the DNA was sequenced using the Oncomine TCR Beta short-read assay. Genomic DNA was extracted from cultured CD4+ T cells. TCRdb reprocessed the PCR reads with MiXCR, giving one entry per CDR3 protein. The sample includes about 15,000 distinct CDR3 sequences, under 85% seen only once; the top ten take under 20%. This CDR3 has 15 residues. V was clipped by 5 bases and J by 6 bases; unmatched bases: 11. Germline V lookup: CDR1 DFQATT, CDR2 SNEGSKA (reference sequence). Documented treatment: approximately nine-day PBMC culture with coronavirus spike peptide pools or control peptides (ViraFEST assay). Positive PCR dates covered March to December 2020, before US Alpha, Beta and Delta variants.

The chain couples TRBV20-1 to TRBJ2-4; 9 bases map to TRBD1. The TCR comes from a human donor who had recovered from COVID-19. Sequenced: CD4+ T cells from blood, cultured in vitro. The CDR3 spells CSAASWDRVINIQYF. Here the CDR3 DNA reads TGCAGTGCTGCTTCGTGGGACAGGGTTATAAACATTCAGTACTTC.